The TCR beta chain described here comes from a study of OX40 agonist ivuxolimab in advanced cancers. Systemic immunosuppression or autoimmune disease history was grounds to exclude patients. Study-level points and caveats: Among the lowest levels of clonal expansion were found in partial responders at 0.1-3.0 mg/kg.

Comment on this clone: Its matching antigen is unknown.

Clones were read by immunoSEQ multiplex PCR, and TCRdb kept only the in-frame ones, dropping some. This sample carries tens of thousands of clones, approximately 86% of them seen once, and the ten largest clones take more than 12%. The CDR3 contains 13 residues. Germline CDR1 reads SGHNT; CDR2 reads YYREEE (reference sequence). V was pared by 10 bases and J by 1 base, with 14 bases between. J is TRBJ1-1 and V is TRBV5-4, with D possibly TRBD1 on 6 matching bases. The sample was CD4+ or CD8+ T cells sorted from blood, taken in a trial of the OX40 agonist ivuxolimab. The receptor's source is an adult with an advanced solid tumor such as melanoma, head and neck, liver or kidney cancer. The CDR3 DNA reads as TGTGCCGGCCTAGAGGGGGGGAACACTGAAGCTTTCTTT. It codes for CAGLEGGNTEAFF.